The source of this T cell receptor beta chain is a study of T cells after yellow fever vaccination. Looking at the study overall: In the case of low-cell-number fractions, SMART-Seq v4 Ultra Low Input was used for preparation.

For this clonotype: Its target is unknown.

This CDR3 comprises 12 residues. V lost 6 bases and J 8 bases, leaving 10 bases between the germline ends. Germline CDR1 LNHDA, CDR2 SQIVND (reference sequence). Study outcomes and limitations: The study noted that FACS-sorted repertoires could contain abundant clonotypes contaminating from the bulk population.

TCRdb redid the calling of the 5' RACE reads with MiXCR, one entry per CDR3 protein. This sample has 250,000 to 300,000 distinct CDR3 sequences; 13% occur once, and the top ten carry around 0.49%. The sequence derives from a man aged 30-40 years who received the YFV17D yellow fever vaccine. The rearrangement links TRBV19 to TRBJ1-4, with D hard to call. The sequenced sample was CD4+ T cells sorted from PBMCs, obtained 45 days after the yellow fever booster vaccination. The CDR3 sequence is CASSPREEKLFF. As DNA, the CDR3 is TGTGCCAGTAGCCCCCGGGAAGAAAAACTGTTTTTT.